These 16 T cell receptor beta chains came from one sample sequenced in a study of blood T cell repertoires in COVID-19 (dated by TCRdb to about 2020). The method was the immunoSEQ multiplex PCR assay. TCRdb took this table from immuneACCESS and kept in-frame rearrangements with V and J called. Such tables lack part of the clones; where checked against another copy, unresolved V genes explain under half of the gap, and the rest is unexplained. The sample has 93,000 or so clones on record, about 80% of them singletons. 10% to 15% of the sample is taken by the ten largest. Sequenced input: peripheral blood. The source of these receptors is a human donor in a cohort sampled during active or convalescent COVID-19.

The CDR3 sequence: CASSLGGHKNSYEQYF. For the CDR3, the DNA is TGTGCCAGCAGCTTAGGGGGACATAAGAACTCCTACGAGCAGTACTTC. The chain links TRBV7-6 to TRBJ2-7, with D possibly TRBD1 on 6 matching bases. V was pared by 1 base and J by 0 bases, with 13 bases between. This CDR3 has 16 residues. CDR1 is SGHVS and CDR2 is FNYEAQ in the germline V gene.

The J gene is TRBJ2-7, the V gene TRBV18; 7 bases are shared with TRBD1. Per the germline V gene, CDR1 is KGHSH and CDR2 is LQKENI. The CDR3 runs to 13 residues. The V segment lost 3 bases and the J segment 4 bases; nucleotides outside the gene matches: 3. CDR3 in DNA: TGTGCCAGCTCACCCCGGGACAGTTACGAGCAGTACTTC. This codes for CASSPRDSYEQYF.

In this sample, this clone turned up once. The chain uses TRBV5-1 and TRBJ2-1; 8 bases fit TRBD1. The CDR3 loop spans 15 amino acids. V gave up 2 bases and J gave up 3 bases; unmatched junction bases: 4. From germline, CDR1 is SGHRS and CDR2 YFSETQ. CDR3 sequence: CASSFGQGRYNEQFF. In DNA, the CDR3 is TGCGCCAGCAGCTTCGGACAGGGACGCTACAATGAGCAGTTCTTC.

The chain joins TRBV6-5 to TRBJ2-5; 11 bases are shared with TRBD2. Trimming cost V 4 bases and J 5 bases; bases outside gene matches: 6. Looked up from germline, CDR1 is MNHEY and CDR2 is SVGAGI. The CDR3 is 15 amino acids. The CDR3 reads CASSFLAGGFETQYF. CDR3 coding DNA: TGTGCCAGCAGTTTCCTAGCGGGGGGTTTCGAGACCCAGTACTTC.

The chain links TRBV10-3 to TRBJ1-2; the D gene is possibly TRBD1 (6 bases). Deletions cut 3 bases from V and 0 bases from J, with 17 bases between. Germline CDR1 ENHRY, CDR2 SYGVKD. This CDR3 contains 17 residues. CDR3 nucleotide sequence: TGTGCCATCAGTGATACGGCAGGGGTCGTCTCTAACTATGGCTACACCTTC. Amino acid sequence: CAISDTAGVVSNYGYTF.

This clone was recorded only once. The chain is built from TRBV7-9 and TRBJ1-2; no definite D call. Trimming cost V 1 base and J 10 bases, with 10 bases left between them. Germline V gene data show CDR1 as SEHNR and CDR2 as FQNEAQ (reference sequence). The CDR3 sequence is 12 residues long. The CDR3 region has the DNA TGTGCCAGCAGCTTAGAGGAGGGTGACTACACCTTC. Translated: CASSLEEGDYTF.

Points on this clone: Its ends do not fully match the called genes, so a read error is possible. Other DNA sequences in this specimen translate into the identical CDR3. This CDR3 is CASSQDQGGVPNYGYTF. CDR3 DNA sequence: TGTGCCAGCAGCCAAGATCAAGGGGGCGTCCCTAATTATGGCTACACCTTC. The chain has TRBV4-2 and TRBJ1-2, with TRBD1 identical over 7 bases. The CDR3 has 17 amino acids. CDR1 and CDR2 from the germline V gene are LGHNA and YNFKEQ.

The CDR3 DNA sequence: TGTGCCAGCAGTTTAGGGGCAGGGAATACCTATGGCTACACCTTC. Protein product: CASSLGAGNTYGYTF. V gene TRBV27 combines with J gene TRBJ1-2; a weak D match, TRBD1 (5 bases). Germline V lookup: CDR1 MNHEY, CDR2 SMNVEV (reference sequence). CDR3 length: 15 amino acids. V dropped 2 bases and J dropped 4 bases, with 14 bases sitting between them.

The chain joins TRBV9 to TRBJ2-5, with D hard to call. CDR1 and CDR2 from the germline V gene are SGDLS and YYNGEE. This CDR3 spans 14 amino acids. V lost 3 bases to trimming and J lost 4 bases, with 13 bases between them. CDR3 sequence (DNA): TGTGCCAGCAGCGATGGCCTAGACCCAGAGACCCAGTACTTC. Protein product: CASSDGLDPETQYF.

The chain recombines TRBV5-5 with TRBJ1-2; no clear D. The CDR3 loop spans 14 amino acids. Germline V lookup: CDR1 SGHKS, CDR2 YYEKEE (reference sequence). Trimming took off 9 bases at V and 5 bases at J, with 20 bases between the two ends. Here the CDR3 DNA reads TGTGCCACCCCCTCTTTGGTATCCCTATATGGCTACACCTTC. This codes for CATPSLVSLYGYTF.

The chain has TRBV28 and TRBJ1-2, with a weak D call TRBD1 (6 bases). Trimming left V 10 bases short and J 7 bases short, with 16 bases between. From germline, CDR1 is MDHEN and CDR2 SYDVKM. The CDR3 extends over 12 amino acids. In DNA form, the CDR3 reads TGTGCCATCCAACAGGGAATGATTGGCTACACCTTC. Its translation: CAIQQGMIGYTF.

The chain carries TRBV10-3 and TRBJ1-2; 10 bases match TRBD1. CDR1 and CDR2 from the germline V gene are ENHRY and SYGVKD. The trim removed 11 bases at V and 6 bases at J, leaving 9 bases unmatched. This CDR3 is 13 amino acids long. CDR3 loop: CAQSDRGRDGYTF. CDR3 coding DNA: TGTGCCCAAAGCGACAGGGGGCGCGATGGCTACACCTTC.

This CDR3 is CASSEVRGGNEQFF. As DNA, the CDR3 is TGTGCCAGCAGTGAAGTTAGGGGTGGCAATGAGCAGTTCTTC. The chain combines TRBV6-1 with TRBJ2-1, with D perhaps TRBD1 (5 bases). Trimming cost V 1 base and J 6 bases, with 10 bases left between them. This CDR3 is built from 14 residues. CDR1 and CDR2 (germline): MNHNS, SASEGT.

The chain joins TRBV4-2 to TRBJ2-2, with D perhaps matching TRBD2 (7 bases). The V gene lost 3 bases and the J gene lost 6 bases, with 14 bases spanning the gap. Germline loops: CDR1 LGHNA, CDR2 YNFKEQ. This CDR3 spans 15 amino acids. The CDR3 sequence: CASSQAGGLSGELFF. The CDR3 DNA is TGTGCCAGCAGCCAGGCCGGGGGGCTATCCGGGGAGCTGTTTTTT.

The chain uses TRBV7-2 and TRBJ2-7, with 7 bases that match TRBD2. V trimming: 4 bases; J trimming: 8 bases; junction bases outside the gene matches: 11. Germline V CDR1 and CDR2: SGHTA, FQGNSA. This CDR3 has 14 residues. CDR3 residues: CASSSGTTFTKQYF. The CDR3 DNA follows: TGTGCCAGCAGCTCCGGGACTACCTTTACGAAGCAGTACTTC.

The chain has TRBV19 and TRBJ1-5; D remains ambiguous. V was cut by 8 bases and J by 0 bases, with 14 bases left in between. CDR3 size: 15 residues. CDR1 and CDR2 from the germline V gene are LNHDA and SQIVND (reference sequence). The CDR3 sequence: CASSYNGNSNQPQHF. The CDR3 DNA is TGTGCCAGTTCCTATAACGGGAATAGCAATCAGCCCCAGCATTTT.